This TCR beta chain appears in the sequencing data of a study of OX40 agonist ivuxolimab in advanced cancers. Study overall: Anti-PD-1, anti-PD-L1 or anti-CTLA-4 therapy given earlier was allowed, and 40% had some.

Study findings and constraints: At 0.1 to 3.0 mg/kg and by week 6, clonal expansion occurred in CD4+ and CD8+ blood T cells. In the 0.1-3.0 mg/kg groups, partial responders showed among the lowest expansion. Relative to CD4+ cells, CD8+ T cells on average had more expanded clones.

Germline lookup yields CDR1 SGHAT and CDR2 FQNNGV. The CDR3 totals 14 residues. Between the trimmed V and J ends, which lost 5 bases and 0 bases, there was a span of 11 bases. Profiled with immunoSEQ multiplex PCR; TCRdb holds only in-frame clones, not every one. The sample lists roughly 86,000 clones; 90% to 95% were seen once. Details on this clone: The antigen remains undetermined. This CDR3 is also generated by other DNA sequences in the sample.

The material was CD4+ or CD8+ T cells sorted from blood, obtained in a trial of the OX40 agonist ivuxolimab. V usage is TRBV11-2 and J usage is TRBJ2-7; perhaps TRBD2 as D (5 bases). The clonotype comes from an adult with an advanced solid tumor such as melanoma, head and neck, liver or kidney cancer. CDR3 sequence (DNA): TGTGCCAGCAGCCCCGGTGGGAGCTCCTACGAGCAGTACTTC. Encoded protein: CASSPGGSSYEQYF.